This T cell receptor beta chain was identified in a study of blood T cell repertoires in COVID-19. TCRdb's copy holds only in-frame clones and misses some; the assay was immunoSEQ multiplex PCR. The data contain roughly 100,000 clones, approximately 80% of them singletons. Looked up from germline, CDR1 is MNHEY and CDR2 is SVGAGI. This CDR3 comprises 16 residues. Unmatched junction bases numbered 6, after V lost 0 bases and J lost 2 bases. This chain links TRBV6-5 with TRBJ2-7; 8 bases align to TRBD2. Sequencing used peripheral blood. The receptor's source is a man aged 55 to 69 with active or convalescent COVID-19. The CDR3 loop reads CASSYSISGVAYEQYF. CDR3 bases: TGTGCCAGCAGTTACTCGATTAGCGGGGTTGCCTACGAGCAGTACTTC.